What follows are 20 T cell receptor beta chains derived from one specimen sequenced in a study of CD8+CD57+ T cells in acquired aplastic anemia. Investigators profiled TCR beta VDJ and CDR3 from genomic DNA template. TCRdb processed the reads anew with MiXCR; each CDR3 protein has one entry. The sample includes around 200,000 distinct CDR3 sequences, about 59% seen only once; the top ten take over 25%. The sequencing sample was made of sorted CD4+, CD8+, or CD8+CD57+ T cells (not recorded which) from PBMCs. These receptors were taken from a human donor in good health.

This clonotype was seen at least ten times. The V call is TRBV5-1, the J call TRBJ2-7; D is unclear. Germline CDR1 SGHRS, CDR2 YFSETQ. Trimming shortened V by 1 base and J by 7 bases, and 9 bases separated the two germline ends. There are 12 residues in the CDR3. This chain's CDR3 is CASSLTGPEQYF. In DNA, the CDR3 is TGCGCCAGCAGCTTGACGGGTCCGGAGCAGTACTTC.

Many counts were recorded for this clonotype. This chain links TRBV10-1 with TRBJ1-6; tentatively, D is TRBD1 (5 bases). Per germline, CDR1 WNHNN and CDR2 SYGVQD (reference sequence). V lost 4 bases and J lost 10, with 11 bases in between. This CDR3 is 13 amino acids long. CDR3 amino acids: CASSGQRDSPLHF. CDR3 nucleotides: TGCGCCAGCAGTGGTCAGAGGGACTCACCCCTCCACTTT.

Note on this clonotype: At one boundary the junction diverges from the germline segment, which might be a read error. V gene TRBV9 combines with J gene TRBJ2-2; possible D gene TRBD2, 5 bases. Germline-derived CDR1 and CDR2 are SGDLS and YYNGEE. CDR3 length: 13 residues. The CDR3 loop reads CASSPSHTGELVF. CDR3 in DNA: TGTGCCAGCAGTCCGTCCCACACCGGGGAGCTGGTTTTT.

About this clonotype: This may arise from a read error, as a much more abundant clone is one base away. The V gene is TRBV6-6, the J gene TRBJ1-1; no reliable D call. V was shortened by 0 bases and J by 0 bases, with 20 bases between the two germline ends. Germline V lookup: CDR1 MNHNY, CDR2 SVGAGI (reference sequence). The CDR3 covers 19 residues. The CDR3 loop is CASSYSSYESEGLNTEAFF. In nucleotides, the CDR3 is TGTGCCAGCAGTTACTCGAGCTACGAATCCGAGGGCTTGAACACTGAAGCTTTCTTT.

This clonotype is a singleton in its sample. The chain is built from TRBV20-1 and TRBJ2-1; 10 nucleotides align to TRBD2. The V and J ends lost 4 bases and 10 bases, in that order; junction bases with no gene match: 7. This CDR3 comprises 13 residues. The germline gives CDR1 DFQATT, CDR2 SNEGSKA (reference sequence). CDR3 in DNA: TGCAGTGCTAATAGCGGGGGGCCTCAAGAGCAGTTCTTC. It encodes CSANSGGPQEQFF.

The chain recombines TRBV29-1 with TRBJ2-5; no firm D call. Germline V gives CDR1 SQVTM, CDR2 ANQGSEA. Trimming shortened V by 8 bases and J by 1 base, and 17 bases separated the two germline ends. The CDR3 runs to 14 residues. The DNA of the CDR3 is TGCAGCTTAGCTAGATCCGGCGGCCAAGAGACCCAGTACTTC. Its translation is CSLARSGGQETQYF.

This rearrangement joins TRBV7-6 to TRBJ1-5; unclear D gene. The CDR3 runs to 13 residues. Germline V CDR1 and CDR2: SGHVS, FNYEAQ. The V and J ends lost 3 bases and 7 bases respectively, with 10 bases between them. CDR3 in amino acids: CASSLGSGQPQHF. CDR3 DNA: TGTGCCAGCAGCTTGGGGTCGGGCCAGCCCCAGCATTTT.

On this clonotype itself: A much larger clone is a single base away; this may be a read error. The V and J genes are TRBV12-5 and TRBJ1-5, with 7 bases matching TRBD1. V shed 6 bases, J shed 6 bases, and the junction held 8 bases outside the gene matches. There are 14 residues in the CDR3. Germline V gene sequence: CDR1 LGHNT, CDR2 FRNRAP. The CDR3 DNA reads TGTGCTAGTGGACCAGCAGGGGGTGTTCAGCCCCAGCATTTT. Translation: CASGPAGGVQPQHF.

The CDR3 region has the DNA TGCAGCGTTGTAAGAGGTGCAGGAGGTAATGAAAAACTGTTTTTT. It encodes CSVVRGAGGNEKLFF. The chain combines TRBV29-1 with TRBJ1-4; D is ambiguous. Trimming shortened V by 4 bases and J by 4 bases, and 16 bases separated the two germline ends. CDR1 SQVTM and CDR2 ANQGSEA come from the germline V gene. This CDR3 comprises 15 residues.

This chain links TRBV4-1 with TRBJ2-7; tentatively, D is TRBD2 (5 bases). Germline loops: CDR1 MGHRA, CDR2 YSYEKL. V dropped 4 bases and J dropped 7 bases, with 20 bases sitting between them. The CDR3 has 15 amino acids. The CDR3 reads CASSLGLTSRVEQYF. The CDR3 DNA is TGCGCCAGCAGCCTAGGACTCACCTCAAGGGTTGAGCAGTACTTC.

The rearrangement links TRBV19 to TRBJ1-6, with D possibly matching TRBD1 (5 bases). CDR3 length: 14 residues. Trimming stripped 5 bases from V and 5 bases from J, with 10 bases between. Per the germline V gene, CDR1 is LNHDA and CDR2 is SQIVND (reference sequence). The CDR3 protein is CASSPGQDNSPLHF. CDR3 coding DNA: TGTGCCAGTAGTCCAGGGCAGGATAATTCACCCCTCCACTTT.

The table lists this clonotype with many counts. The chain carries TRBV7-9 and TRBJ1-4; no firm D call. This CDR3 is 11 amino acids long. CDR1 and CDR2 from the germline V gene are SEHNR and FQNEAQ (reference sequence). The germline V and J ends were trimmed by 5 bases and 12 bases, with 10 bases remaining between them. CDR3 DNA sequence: TGTGCCAGCAGCAAGGGAACCGAACTGTTTTTT. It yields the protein CASSKGTELFF.

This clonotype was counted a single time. CDR3 residues: CASAVAGGGSYNEQFF. CDR3 in DNA: TGTGCCAGTGCAGTAGCGGGAGGAGGGTCCTACAATGAGCAGTTCTTC. The chain joins TRBV19 to TRBJ2-1; 10 nucleotides agree with TRBD2. Germline V gives CDR1 LNHDA, CDR2 SQIVND (reference sequence). V shed 8 bases, J shed 1 base, and the junction held 8 bases outside the gene matches. This CDR3 spans 16 amino acids.

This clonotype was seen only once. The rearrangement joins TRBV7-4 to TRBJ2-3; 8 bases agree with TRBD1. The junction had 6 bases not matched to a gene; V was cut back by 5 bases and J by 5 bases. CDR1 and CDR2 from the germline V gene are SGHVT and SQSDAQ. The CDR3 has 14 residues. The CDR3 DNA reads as TGTGCCAGCAGCCTCTCAGGGGGCGGAGATACGCAGTATTTT. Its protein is CASSLSGGGDTQYF. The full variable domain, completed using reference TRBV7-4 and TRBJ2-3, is GAGVSQSPRYKVAKRGRDVALRCDSISGHVTLYWYRQTLGQGSEVLTYSQSDAQRDKSGRPSGRFSAERPERSVSTLKIQRTEQGDSAVYLCASSLSGGGDTQYFGPGTRLTVL.

Written as DNA, the CDR3 is TGCGCCAGCAGCGAAACTAGCGATACCCAGTACTTC. Protein sequence: CASSETSDTQYF. The chain combines TRBV4-1 with TRBJ2-5, with 7 bases identical to TRBD2. The V gene end was trimmed by 5 bases and the J gene end by 8 bases; junction bases not matched to a gene: 5. The CDR3 is 12 amino acids. The germline CDR1 and CDR2 sequences are MGHRA and YSYEKL.

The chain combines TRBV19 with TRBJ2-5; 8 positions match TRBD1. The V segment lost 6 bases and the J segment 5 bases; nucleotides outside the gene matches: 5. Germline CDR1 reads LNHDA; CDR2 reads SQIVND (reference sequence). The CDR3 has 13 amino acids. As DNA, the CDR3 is TGTGCCAGTAGACCGGACAGGGCTGAGACCCAGTACTTC. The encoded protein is CASRPDRAETQYF.

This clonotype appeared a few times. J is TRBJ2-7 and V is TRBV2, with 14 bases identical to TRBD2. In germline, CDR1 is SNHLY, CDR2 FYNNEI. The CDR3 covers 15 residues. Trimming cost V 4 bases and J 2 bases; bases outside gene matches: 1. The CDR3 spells CASSGGLAGAYEQYF. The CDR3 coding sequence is TGTGCCAGCAGTGGGGGACTAGCGGGAGCCTACGAGCAGTACTTC.

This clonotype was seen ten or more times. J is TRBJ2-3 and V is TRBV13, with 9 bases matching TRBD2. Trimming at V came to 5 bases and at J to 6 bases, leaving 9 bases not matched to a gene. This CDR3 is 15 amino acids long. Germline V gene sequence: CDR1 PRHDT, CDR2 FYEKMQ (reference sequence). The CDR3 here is CASSPGAGGPDTQYF. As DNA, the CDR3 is TGTGCCAGCAGCCCGGGGGCGGGAGGGCCGGATACGCAGTATTTT.

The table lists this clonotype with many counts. The CDR3 reads CASSPDTSGGAYNEQFF. In DNA, the CDR3 is TGTGCCAGCAGCCCCGACACTAGCGGGGGGGCCTACAATGAGCAGTTCTTC. The chain has TRBV7-2 and TRBJ2-1; 13 nucleotides align to TRBD2. Germline V gives CDR1 SGHTA, CDR2 FQGNSA. This CDR3 contains 17 residues. Trimming at V came to 5 bases and at J to 2 bases, leaving 6 bases not matched to a gene.

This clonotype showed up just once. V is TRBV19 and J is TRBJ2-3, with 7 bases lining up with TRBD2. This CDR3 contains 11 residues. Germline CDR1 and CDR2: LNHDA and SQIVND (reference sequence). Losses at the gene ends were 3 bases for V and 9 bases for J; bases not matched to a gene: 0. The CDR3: CASSIGGTQYF. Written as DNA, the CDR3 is TGTGCCAGTAGTATCGGGGGGACGCAGTATTTT.